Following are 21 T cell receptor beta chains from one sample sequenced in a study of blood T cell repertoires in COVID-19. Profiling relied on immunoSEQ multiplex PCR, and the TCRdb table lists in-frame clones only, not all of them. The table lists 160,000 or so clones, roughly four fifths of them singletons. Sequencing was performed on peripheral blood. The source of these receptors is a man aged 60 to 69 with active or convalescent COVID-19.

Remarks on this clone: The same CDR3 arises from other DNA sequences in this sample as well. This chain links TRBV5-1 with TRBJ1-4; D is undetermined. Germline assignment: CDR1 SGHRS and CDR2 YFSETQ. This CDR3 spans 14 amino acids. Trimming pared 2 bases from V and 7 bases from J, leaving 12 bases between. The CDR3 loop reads CASSFEGGGEKLFF. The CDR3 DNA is TGCGCCAGCAGCTTCGAGGGTGGTGGTGAAAAACTGTTTTTT.

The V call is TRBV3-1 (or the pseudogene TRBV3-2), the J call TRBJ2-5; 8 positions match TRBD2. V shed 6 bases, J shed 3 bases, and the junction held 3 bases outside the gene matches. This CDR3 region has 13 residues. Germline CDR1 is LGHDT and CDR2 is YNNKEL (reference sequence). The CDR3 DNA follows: TGTGCCAGCAGACTAGCGGCCAAAGAGACCCAGTACTTC. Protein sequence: CASRLAAKETQYF.

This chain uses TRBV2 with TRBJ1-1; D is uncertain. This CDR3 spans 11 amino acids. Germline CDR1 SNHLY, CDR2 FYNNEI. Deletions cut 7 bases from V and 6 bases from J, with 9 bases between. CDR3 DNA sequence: TGTGCCAGCACCGCGATTTCTGAAGCTTTCTTT. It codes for CASTAISEAFF.

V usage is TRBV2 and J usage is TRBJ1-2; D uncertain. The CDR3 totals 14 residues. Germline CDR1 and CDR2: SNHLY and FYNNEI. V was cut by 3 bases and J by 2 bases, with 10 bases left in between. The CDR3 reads CASSEEVLNYGYTF. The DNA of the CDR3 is TGTGCCAGCAGTGAGGAGGTTCTCAACTATGGCTACACCTTC.

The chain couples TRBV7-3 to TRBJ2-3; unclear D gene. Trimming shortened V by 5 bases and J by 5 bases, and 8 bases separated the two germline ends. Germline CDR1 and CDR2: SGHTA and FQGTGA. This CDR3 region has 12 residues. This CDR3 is CASSTPGDTQYF. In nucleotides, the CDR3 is TGTGCCAGCAGCACGCCGGGAGATACGCAGTATTTT.

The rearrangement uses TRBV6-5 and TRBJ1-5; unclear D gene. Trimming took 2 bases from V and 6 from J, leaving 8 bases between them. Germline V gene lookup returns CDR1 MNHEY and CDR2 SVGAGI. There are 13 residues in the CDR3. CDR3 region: CASSYEVGQPQHF. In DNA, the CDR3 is TGTGCCAGCAGTTACGAGGTCGGTCAGCCCCAGCATTTT.

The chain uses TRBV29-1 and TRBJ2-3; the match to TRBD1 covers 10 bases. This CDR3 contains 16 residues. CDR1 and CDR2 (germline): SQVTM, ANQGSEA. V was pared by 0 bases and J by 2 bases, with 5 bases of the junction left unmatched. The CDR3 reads CSVEDRTGGDTDTQYF. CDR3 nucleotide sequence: TGCAGCGTTGAAGACCGGACAGGGGGAGACACAGATACGCAGTATTTT.

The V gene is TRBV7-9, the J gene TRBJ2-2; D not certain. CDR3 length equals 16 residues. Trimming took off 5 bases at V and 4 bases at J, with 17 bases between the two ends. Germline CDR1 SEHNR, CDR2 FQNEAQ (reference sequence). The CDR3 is CASSTTTGVGTGELFF. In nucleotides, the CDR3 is TGTGCCAGCAGCACTACGACCGGAGTAGGCACCGGGGAGCTGTTTTTT.

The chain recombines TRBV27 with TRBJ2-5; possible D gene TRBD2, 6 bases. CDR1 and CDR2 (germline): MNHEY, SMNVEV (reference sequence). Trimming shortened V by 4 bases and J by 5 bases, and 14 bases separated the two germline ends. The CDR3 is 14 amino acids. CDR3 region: CASSSGLARETQYF. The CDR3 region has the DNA TGTGCCAGCAGTTCGGGACTTGCTCGGGAGACCCAGTACTTC.

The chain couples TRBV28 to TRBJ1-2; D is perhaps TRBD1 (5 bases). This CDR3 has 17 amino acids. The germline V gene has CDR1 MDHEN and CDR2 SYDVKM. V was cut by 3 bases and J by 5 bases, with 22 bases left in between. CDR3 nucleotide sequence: TGTGCCAGCAGTTTGGGATACCAGGCCAGGGTTGGGTATGGCTACACCTTC. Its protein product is CASSLGYQARVGYGYTF.

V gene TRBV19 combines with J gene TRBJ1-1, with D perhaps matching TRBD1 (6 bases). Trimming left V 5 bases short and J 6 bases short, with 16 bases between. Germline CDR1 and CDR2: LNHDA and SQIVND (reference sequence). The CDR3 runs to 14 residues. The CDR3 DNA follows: TGTGCCAGTAGTGACGGGACATCATGGTCTGAAGCTTTCTTT. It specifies CASSDGTSWSEAFF.

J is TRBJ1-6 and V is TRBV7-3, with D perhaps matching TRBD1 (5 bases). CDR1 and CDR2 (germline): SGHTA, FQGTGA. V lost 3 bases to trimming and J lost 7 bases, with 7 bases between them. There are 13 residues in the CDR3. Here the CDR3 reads CASSFSGNSPLHF. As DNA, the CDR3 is TGTGCCAGCAGCTTTTCAGGGAATTCACCCCTCCACTTT.

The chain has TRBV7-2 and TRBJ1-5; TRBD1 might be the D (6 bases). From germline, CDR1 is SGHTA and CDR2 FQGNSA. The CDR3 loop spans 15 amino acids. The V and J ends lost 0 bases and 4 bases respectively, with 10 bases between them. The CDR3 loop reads CASSLARGSNQPQHF. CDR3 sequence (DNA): TGTGCCAGCAGCTTAGCGAGGGGGTCTAATCAGCCCCAGCATTTT.

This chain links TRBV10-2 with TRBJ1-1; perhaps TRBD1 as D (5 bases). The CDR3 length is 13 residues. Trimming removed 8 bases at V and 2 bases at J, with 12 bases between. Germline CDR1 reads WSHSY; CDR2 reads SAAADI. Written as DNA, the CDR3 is TGCGCCAGCGGTGGACACCAAAACACTGAAGCTTTCTTT. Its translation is CASGGHQNTEAFF.

As DNA, the CDR3 is TGCGCCAGCAGCTTTGGGGGCAGGGGCCCGAGAACTGAAGCTTTCTTT. It codes for CASSFGGRGPRTEAFF. The chain carries TRBV5-1 and TRBJ1-1; D is possibly TRBD1 (6 bases). The CDR3 sequence is 16 residues long. The germline V gene has CDR1 SGHRS and CDR2 YFSETQ. Trimming pared 2 bases from V and 5 bases from J, leaving 19 bases between. Combining the CDR3 with reference TRBV5-1 and TRBJ1-1 gives the whole variable domain KAGVTQTPRYLIKTRGQQVTLSCSPISGHRSVSWYQQTPGQGLQFLFEYFSETQRNKGNFPGRFSGRQFSNSRSEMNVSTLELGDSALYLCASSFGGRGPRTEAFFGQGTRLTVV.

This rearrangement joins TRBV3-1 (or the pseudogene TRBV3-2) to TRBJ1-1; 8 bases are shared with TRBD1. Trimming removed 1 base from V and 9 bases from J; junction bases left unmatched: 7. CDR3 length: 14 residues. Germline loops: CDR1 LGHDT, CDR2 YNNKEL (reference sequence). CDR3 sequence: CASSQVPGTGQAFF. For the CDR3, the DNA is TGTGCCAGCAGCCAAGTTCCCGGGACAGGTCAAGCTTTCTTT.

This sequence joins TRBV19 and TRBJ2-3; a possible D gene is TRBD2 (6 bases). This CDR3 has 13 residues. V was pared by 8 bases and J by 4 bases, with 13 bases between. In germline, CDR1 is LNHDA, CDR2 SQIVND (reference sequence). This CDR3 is CASSIWGADTQYF. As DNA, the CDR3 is TGTGCCAGTTCGATTTGGGGGGCAGATACGCAGTATTTT.

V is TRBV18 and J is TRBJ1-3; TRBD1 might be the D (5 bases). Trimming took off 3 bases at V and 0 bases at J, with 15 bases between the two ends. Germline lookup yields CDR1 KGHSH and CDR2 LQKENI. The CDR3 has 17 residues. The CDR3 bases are TGTGCCAGCTCACCGAGGATAGGGGTCAGCTCTGGAAACACCATATATTTT. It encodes CASSPRIGVSSGNTIYF.

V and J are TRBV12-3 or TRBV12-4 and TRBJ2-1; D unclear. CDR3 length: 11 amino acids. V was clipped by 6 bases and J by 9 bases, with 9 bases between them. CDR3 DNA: TGTGCCAGCAGCCCCCCGTTTGAGCAGTTCTTC. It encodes CASSPPFEQFF.

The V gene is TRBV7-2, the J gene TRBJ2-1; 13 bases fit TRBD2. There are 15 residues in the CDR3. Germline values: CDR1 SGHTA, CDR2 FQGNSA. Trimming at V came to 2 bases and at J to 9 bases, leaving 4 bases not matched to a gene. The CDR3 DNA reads TGTGCCAGCAGCTTATGGACTAGCGGGAGCACTGAGCAGTTCTTC. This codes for CASSLWTSGSTEQFF.

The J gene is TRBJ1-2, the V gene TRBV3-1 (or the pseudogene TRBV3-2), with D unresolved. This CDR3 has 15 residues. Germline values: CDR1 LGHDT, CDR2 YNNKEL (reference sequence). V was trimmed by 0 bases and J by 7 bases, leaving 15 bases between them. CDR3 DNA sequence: TGTGCCAGCAGCCAAGATCGCAGGTTCGGAAGTGGCTACACCTTC. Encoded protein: CASSQDRRFGSGYTF.